One sample yielded the 21 T cell receptor beta chains listed below, sequenced in a study of T-cell reconstitution after alpha-beta-depleted transplantation in children. Preparation of the TCRbeta library involved a method that used unique molecular identifiers. Via MiXCR, TCRdb re-called the PCR reads, giving one row per CDR3 protein. Of around 500,000 distinct CDR3 sequences listed, 20% to 25% are singletons. This sample comprised PBMCs, mostly from graft donor cells, obtained 360 days after TCRalphabeta/CD19-depleted stem cell transplant. The receptors originated from a boy younger than two who had a stem cell transplant for acute myeloid leukemia, so the T cells may come from the graft donor.

This clonotype was picked up a small number of times. V gene TRBV13 combines with J gene TRBJ2-5, with D maybe TRBD2 (7 bases). The V gene lost 5 bases and the J gene lost 2 bases, with 18 bases spanning the gap. Germline CDR1 is PRHDT and CDR2 is FYEKMQ (reference sequence). The CDR3 has 16 residues. CDR3 sequence: CASSGPAGAVQETQYF. Written as DNA, the CDR3 is TGTGCCAGCAGCGGCCCTGCGGGGGCCGTACAAGAGACCCAGTACTTC.

This clonotype has at least ten counts. The rearrangement uses TRBV7-9 and TRBJ2-3; 7 bases match TRBD2. The V segment lost 2 bases and the J segment 1 base; nucleotides outside the gene matches: 3. This CDR3 has 15 amino acids. CDR1 and CDR2 (germline): SEHNR, FQNEAQ (reference sequence). The chain's CDR3 is CASSLIRGGTDTQYF. CDR3 nucleotide sequence: TGTGCCAGCAGCTTAATTCGGGGGGGCACAGATACGCAGTATTTT.

This clonotype came up once. The rearrangement joins TRBV5-5 to TRBJ2-1; D unclear. This CDR3 is 14 amino acids long. Trimming cost V 4 bases and J 5 bases, with 13 bases left between them. In germline, CDR1 is SGHKS, CDR2 YYEKEE (reference sequence). The CDR3 reads CASSPLDGNNEQFF. CDR3 in DNA: TGTGCCAGCAGCCCCCTGGACGGAAACAATGAGCAGTTCTTC.

This chain connects TRBV7-9 to TRBJ2-1, with TRBD2 as a possible D gene (6 bases). The CDR3 has 16 amino acids. Trimming shortened V by 3 bases and J by 2 bases, and 14 bases separated the two germline ends. Germline CDR1 and CDR2: SEHNR and FQNEAQ (reference sequence). CDR3 residues: CASSFPRLVPYNEQFF. As DNA, the CDR3 is TGTGCCAGCAGCTTCCCAAGACTAGTCCCCTACAATGAGCAGTTCTTC. The whole variable domain, filled in from reference TRBV7-9 and TRBJ2-1, reads DTGVSQNPRHKITKRGQNVTFRCDPISEHNRLYWYRQTLGQGPEFLTYFQNEAQLEKSRLLSDRFSAERPKGSFSTLEIQRTEQGDSAMYLCASSFPRLVPYNEQFFGPGTRLTVL.

The V gene is TRBV6-1, the J gene TRBJ2-7; possibly TRBD1 for D (6 bases). This CDR3 has 13 residues. Trimming left V 6 bases short and J 3 bases short, with 12 bases between. Germline CDR1 MNHNS, CDR2 SASEGT. The CDR3 DNA reads TGTGCCAGCAGCCTTGGACAGAACTACGAGCAGTACGTC. As protein: CASSLGQNYEQYV.

The sample holds many counts of this clonotype. The rearrangement uses TRBV29-1 and TRBJ2-5; 7 nucleotides match TRBD1. J was trimmed by 5 bases and V by 8 bases; bases with no gene match: 8. CDR1 and CDR2 from the germline V gene are SQVTM and ANQGSEA. The CDR3 is 12 amino acids. The CDR3 here is CSFTGAWETQYF. CDR3 DNA: TGCAGCTTCACAGGGGCTTGGGAGACCCAGTACTTC.

This clonotype was recorded at least ten times. V is TRBV11-2 and J is TRBJ2-3, with TRBD1 identical over 8 bases. The CDR3 runs to 18 residues. J was trimmed by 2 bases and V by 0 bases; bases with no gene match: 10. Germline V lookup: CDR1 SGHAT, CDR2 FQNNGV. Written as DNA, the CDR3 is TGTGCCAGCAGCTTAGACATGGGACAGGCTTACCACACAGATACGCAGTATTTT. It yields the protein CASSLDMGQAYHTDTQYF.

The rearrangement uses TRBV6-5 and TRBJ1-1; D perhaps matches TRBD1 (6 bases). CDR3 length equals 16 residues. V gave up 2 bases and J gave up 1 base, with 14 bases separating them. Germline-derived CDR1 and CDR2 are MNHEY and SVGAGI. CDR3 amino acids: CASSYRSGAQNTEAFF. CDR3 nucleotide sequence: TGTGCCAGCAGTTACAGGTCAGGGGCCCAGAACACTGAAGCTTTCTTT.

This chain joins TRBV7-9 and TRBJ2-3; D gene uncertain. Per the germline V gene, CDR1 is SEHNR and CDR2 is FQNEAQ (reference sequence). The CDR3 extends over 14 amino acids. Trimming cost V 3 bases and J 5 bases, with 12 bases left between them. The CDR3 DNA is TGTGCCAGCAGCTTTCGACACTGGGGAGATACGCAGTATTTT. It encodes CASSFRHWGDTQYF.

In this sample, this clonotype turned up many times. The V call is TRBV7-2, the J call TRBJ2-3; 8 positions match TRBD2. From germline, CDR1 is SGHTA and CDR2 FQGNSA. The CDR3 extends over 15 amino acids. The V gene end was trimmed by 1 base and the J gene end by 5 bases; junction bases not matched to a gene: 5. CDR3 nucleotides: TGTGCCAGCAGCTTAGGCGGGACTAGAGAAGATACGCAGTATTTT. It encodes CASSLGGTREDTQYF.

The genes are TRBV25-1 and TRBJ1-3; 8 bases fit TRBD1. CDR1 and CDR2 (germline): MGHDK, SYGVNS. Unmatched junction bases numbered 6, after V lost 2 bases and J lost 0 bases. This CDR3 region has 17 residues. The CDR3 here is CASSEQGAGSSGNTIYF. The CDR3 region has the DNA TGTGCCAGCAGTGAACAGGGGGCAGGGTCCTCTGGAAACACCATATATTTT.

This chain links TRBV6-5 with TRBJ2-7; D unresolved. V shed 2 bases and J shed 3 bases, with 11 bases lying between them. Germline V gene data show CDR1 as MNHEY and CDR2 as SVGAGI. The length of the CDR3 is 14 residues. The CDR3 spells CASSYKGGFYEQYF. CDR3 in DNA: TGTGCCAGCAGTTACAAAGGTGGTTTCTACGAGCAGTACTTC.

Note on this clonotype: A read error may account for a junction end that differs from germline. J is TRBJ2-5 and V is TRBV27, with TRBD1 matching 10 bases. CDR1 is MNHEY and CDR2 is SMNVEV in the germline V gene (reference sequence). There are 15 residues in the CDR3. The CDR3 DNA sequence: TGCACCAGCAGTTCCCGGGACAGGGGAAGAGAGACCCAGTACTTC. Translating gives CTSSSRDRGRETQYF.

This clonotype was seen many times. This chain uses TRBV7-3 with TRBJ2-1, with 7 bases aligning to TRBD1. CDR1 and CDR2 from the germline V gene are SGHTA and FQGTGA. The CDR3 length is 15 residues. V lost 5 bases, J lost 7 bases, and 11 bases stayed unmatched. CDR3: CASSPRQGPSNEQFF. As DNA, the CDR3 is TGTGCCAGCAGCCCCAGACAGGGACCGAGTAATGAGCAGTTCTTC.

This clonotype was counted between two and nine times. The chain recombines TRBV20-1 with TRBJ1-2, with 8 bases identical to TRBD1. Germline CDR1 reads DFQATT; CDR2 reads SNEGSKA (reference sequence). Trimming cost V 5 bases and J 7 bases; bases outside gene matches: 9. The CDR3 sequence is 13 residues long. CDR3 DNA sequence: TGCAGTGCTGACGTGGACAGGGCGGGTGGCTACACCTTC. As protein: CSADVDRAGGYTF.

This clonotype was recorded at least ten times. The chain links TRBV20-1 to TRBJ1-3, with D tentatively TRBD1 (6 bases). The germline gives CDR1 DFQATT, CDR2 SNEGSKA (reference sequence). The V end lost 4 bases, the J end lost 0 bases, and 10 bases lay between the germline ends. The CDR3 covers 14 residues. CDR3 in DNA: TGCAGTGCTAAAAGGGGGGACTCTGGAAACACCATATATTTT. This codes for CSAKRGDSGNTIYF.

This clonotype has ten or more counts. V is TRBV24-1 and J is TRBJ2-1; D is unclear. Germline CDR1 is KGHDR and CDR2 is SFDVKD. Trimming removed 3 bases at V and 7 bases at J, with 15 bases between. The CDR3 is made up of 15 amino acids. CDR3 sequence (DNA): TGTGCCACCAGTGATATGCGAGGCATGAGGAATGAGCAGTTCTTC. Its protein product is CATSDMRGMRNEQFF.

This clonotype was detected only a few times. The V and J genes are TRBV21-1 and TRBJ2-4. TRBV21-1 is termed a pseudogene. The CDR3 spans 19 residues. The CDR3 loop is CASSVGGPDANFTKNIQYF. The CDR3 DNA is TGTGCCAGCAGCGTCGGTGGTCCGGACGCCAACTTCACCAAAAACATTCAGTACTTC.

At least ten counts were recorded for this clonotype. The chain employs TRBV3-1 and TRBJ2-1; D is perhaps TRBD1 (6 bases). Germline loops: CDR1 LGHDT, CDR2 YNNKEL (reference sequence). The V and J ends lost 1 base and 6 bases respectively, with 19 bases between them. The CDR3 consists of 17 residues. CDR3: CASSQVPRTSGANEQFF. The CDR3 DNA is TGTGCCAGCAGCCAAGTTCCGAGGACGTCAGGGGCCAATGAGCAGTTCTTC.

V usage is TRBV19 and J usage is TRBJ2-3, with D possibly TRBD1 on 6 matching bases. Between the trimmed V and J ends, which lost 7 bases and 1 base, there was a span of 12 bases. Looked up from germline, CDR1 is LNHDA and CDR2 is SQIVND (reference sequence). CDR3 length equals 14 residues. The CDR3 loop reads CASKSRGGTDTQYF. The CDR3 DNA reads TGTGCCAGTAAGAGCAGGGGAGGCACAGATACGCAGTATTTT.

This clonotype was detected a few times. The genes are TRBV12-3 or TRBV12-4 and TRBJ2-1, with D possibly being TRBD1 (5 bases). Trimming took 5 bases from V and 5 from J, leaving 19 bases between them. The CDR3 covers 16 residues. The CDR3 DNA sequence: TGTGCCAGCAGTGCAACATTGACAGTCTTGGACAATGAGCAGTTCTTC. The encoded protein is CASSATLTVLDNEQFF.